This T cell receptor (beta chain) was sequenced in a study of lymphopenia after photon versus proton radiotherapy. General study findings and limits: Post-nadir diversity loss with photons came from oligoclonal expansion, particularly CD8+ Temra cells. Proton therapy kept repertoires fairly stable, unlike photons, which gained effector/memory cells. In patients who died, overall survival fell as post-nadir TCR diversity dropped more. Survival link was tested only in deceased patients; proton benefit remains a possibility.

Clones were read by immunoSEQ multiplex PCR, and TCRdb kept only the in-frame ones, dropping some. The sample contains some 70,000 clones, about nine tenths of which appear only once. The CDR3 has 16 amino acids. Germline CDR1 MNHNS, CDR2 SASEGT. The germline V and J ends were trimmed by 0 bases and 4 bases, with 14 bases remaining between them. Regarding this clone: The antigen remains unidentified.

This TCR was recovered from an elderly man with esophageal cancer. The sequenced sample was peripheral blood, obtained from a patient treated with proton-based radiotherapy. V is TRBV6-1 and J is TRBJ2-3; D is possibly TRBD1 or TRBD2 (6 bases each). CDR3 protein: CASSEAGGQGSDTQYF. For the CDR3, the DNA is TGTGCCAGCAGTGAAGCGGGGGGCCAGGGTTCAGATACGCAGTATTTT.